These 16 T cell receptor beta chains came from one sample sequenced in a study of shared clonotypes between healthy human individuals (dated by TCRdb to about 2020). The method behind the library was the immunoSEQ multiplex PCR assay. TCRdb mirrors the immuneACCESS table, restricted to in-frame sequences. Some clones are absent from its copies; in checked studies, under half trace to an unresolved V gene, and the reason for the others is unknown. Within this sample are 900,000 to 1,200,000 clones, with around 82% of them counted one time only. The top ten clonotypes cover roughly 0.55% of the sample. Sequencing was carried out using memory CD4+ T cells from PBMCs. The intended sense of this specimen's cell subset or site label: CD45RA-negative fraction. These receptors all come from a man aged 18 to 29 in good health. Some clones in this sample may be carry-over from other donors' samples.

This chain uses TRBV7-3 with TRBJ2-7; 14 bases map to TRBD2. CDR1 is SGHTA and CDR2 is FQGTGA in the germline V gene. The length of the CDR3 is 21 residues. The junction had 14 bases not matched to a gene; V was cut back by 1 base and J by 0 bases. The CDR3, as DNA: TGTGCCAGCAGCTTAATGCCCGGGACTAGCGGGAGCCAGGGGGGCTCCTACGAGCAGTACTTC. This gives the protein CASSLMPGTSGSQGGSYEQYF.

The chain recombines TRBV28 with TRBJ2-7, with TRBD1 matching 9 bases. After removal of 6 bases from V and 3 bases from J, the junction contained 12 bases not matched to a gene. Looked up from germline, CDR1 is MDHEN and CDR2 is SYDVKM. This CDR3 is built from 16 residues. DNA of the CDR3: TGTGCCAGCAGCAAACCCCGGACAGGGGAAGGCTACGAGCAGTACTTC. It encodes CASSKPRTGEGYEQYF.

The genes are TRBV7-9 and TRBJ2-7, with 9 bases that match TRBD2. Germline-derived CDR1 and CDR2 are SEHNR and FQNEAQ (reference sequence). The CDR3 loop spans 15 amino acids. V was clipped by 10 bases and J by 1 base; unmatched bases: 11. The CDR3 loop is CATNPTSGLSYEQYF. The CDR3 bases are TGTGCCACCAATCCGACTAGCGGCCTATCCTACGAGCAGTACTTC.

J is TRBJ1-2 and V is TRBV7-2; D uncertain. V dropped 2 bases and J dropped 7 bases, with 8 bases sitting between them. CDR1 and CDR2 from the germline V gene are SGHTA and FQGNSA. The CDR3 is 12 amino acids. The CDR3 region is CASSLFVGGYTF. CDR3 DNA sequence: TGTGCCAGCAGCTTATTCGTTGGTGGCTACACCTTC.

The rearrangement uses TRBV6-1 and TRBJ1-1, with 7 positions matching TRBD1. This CDR3 region has 11 residues. With V trimmed by 6 bases and J by 7 bases, 2 bases remained unmatched. Germline CDR1 and CDR2: MNHNS and SASEGT. The CDR3 loop is CASRDRIEAFF. CDR3 DNA: TGTGCCAGCAGGGACAGGATTGAAGCTTTCTTT.

V usage is TRBV4-2 and J usage is TRBJ1-1; a weak D match, TRBD1 (5 bases). Germline V CDR1 and CDR2: LGHNA, YNFKEQ. The CDR3 is made up of 15 amino acids. The germline V and J ends were trimmed by 0 bases and 0 bases, with 8 bases remaining between them. CDR3 sequence reads: CASSQEGRMNTEAFF. DNA for the CDR3: TGTGCCAGCAGCCAAGAGGGACGTATGAACACTGAAGCTTTCTTT.

A word on this clone: The same CDR3 is also encoded by other DNA sequences in this sample. This chain connects TRBV7-9 to TRBJ2-5; 11 bases fit TRBD1. This CDR3 contains 13 residues. V shed 5 bases, J shed 5 bases, and the junction held 1 base outside the gene matches. Germline V lookup: CDR1 SEHNR, CDR2 FQNEAQ (reference sequence). CDR3 residues: CASSRTGGETQYF. CDR3 nucleotide sequence: TGTGCCAGCAGCCGGACAGGGGGCGAGACCCAGTACTTC.

V and J are TRBV7-2 and TRBJ2-7, with D possibly TRBD2 on 5 matching bases. CDR1 SGHTA and CDR2 FQGNSA come from the germline V gene. The CDR3 sequence is 13 residues long. Trimming took 5 bases from V and 3 from J, leaving 11 bases between them. DNA of the CDR3: TGTGCCAGCAGCCGACGGACTCTCTACGAGCAGTACTTC. Protein product: CASSRRTLYEQYF.

In this sample, this clone turned up many times. The rearrangement joins TRBV4-2 to TRBJ2-2, with unresolved D. The CDR3 is 16 amino acids. From germline, CDR1 is LGHNA and CDR2 YNFKEQ. V was clipped by 2 bases and J by 0 bases, with 10 bases between them. The CDR3 DNA is TGTGCCAGCAGCCAATCCCTCAGGTCGAACACCGGGGAGCTGTTTTTT. This sequence encodes CASSQSLRSNTGELFF.

The chain employs TRBV19 and TRBJ2-6; 8 bases agree with TRBD2. V lost 4 bases to trimming and J lost 0 bases; unmatched junction nucleotides: 2. Germline V CDR1 and CDR2: LNHDA, SQIVND (reference sequence). This CDR3 spans 16 amino acids. The chain's CDR3 is CASSRLASSGANVLTF. The CDR3 nucleotides read TGTGCCAGTAGTAGACTAGCGAGCTCTGGGGCCAACGTCCTGACTTTC.

The J gene is TRBJ1-1, the V gene TRBV5-6, with 8 nucleotides matching TRBD1. The germline V gene encodes CDR1 SGHDT and CDR2 YYEEEE. J gave up 2 bases and V 4 bases, and 4 bases lay outside the gene matches. The CDR3 has 14 amino acids. The CDR3 loop is CASSPGQGNTEAFF. The CDR3 DNA sequence: TGTGCCAGCAGCCCAGGACAGGGAAACACTGAAGCTTTCTTT.

The chain is built from TRBV7-9 and TRBJ2-1, with unresolved D. The CDR3 runs 12 residues. CDR1 is SEHNR and CDR2 is FQNEAQ in the germline V gene (reference sequence). The germline V and J ends were trimmed by 4 bases and 10 bases, with 11 bases remaining between them. The CDR3 region is CASSSPYGEQFF. The CDR3 region has the DNA TGTGCCAGCAGCTCCCCATATGGGGAGCAGTTCTTC.

The J gene is TRBJ1-4, the V gene TRBV27; 9 positions match TRBD1. CDR3 size: 18 residues. Germline loops: CDR1 MNHEY, CDR2 SMNVEV (reference sequence). After removal of 4 bases from V and 0 bases from J, the junction contained 9 bases not matched to a gene. The CDR3 nucleotides read TGTGCCAGCAGTTCCGAACCGGGACAGGGCCCAACTAATGAAAAACTGTTTTTT. Protein sequence: CASSSEPGQGPTNEKLFF.

This clone was detected only once. CDR3 sequence: CASSPPGTGGEKLFF. Here the CDR3 DNA reads TGTGCCAGCTCACCCCCCGGGACAGGGGGAGAAAAACTGTTTTTT. The genes are TRBV18 and TRBJ1-4; 11 nucleotides align to TRBD1. Germline lookup yields CDR1 KGHSH and CDR2 LQKENI. J was trimmed by 8 bases and V by 3 bases; bases with no gene match: 5. The CDR3 runs to 15 residues.

The gene calls are TRBV11-2 and TRBJ2-1; possibly TRBD1 or TRBD2 for D (5 bases each). This CDR3 region has 15 residues. Trimming took off 5 bases at V and 0 bases at J, with 11 bases between the two ends. Germline CDR1 reads SGHAT; CDR2 reads FQNNGV. This CDR3 is CASSLGRISYNEQFF. The DNA of the CDR3 is TGTGCCAGCAGCCTGGGACGGATCTCCTACAATGAGCAGTTCTTC.

On this clone itself: One base separates it from a far larger clone, so it is likely a read error. The chain joins TRBV7-7 to TRBJ1-1, with D perhaps matching TRBD1 (5 bases). The germline V gene has CDR1 SSHAT and CDR2 FNYEAQ (reference sequence). This CDR3 is 13 amino acids long. DNA for the CDR3: TGTGTCAGCAGCTCAGATAGGGACGGAGAAGCTTTCTTT. Amino acids: CVSSSDRDGEAFF. The variable domain in full, with the rest retrieved from reference TRBV7-7 and TRBJ1-1, is GAGVSQSPRYKVTKRGQDVTLRCDPISSHATLYWYQQALGQGPEFLTYFNYEAQPDKSGLPSDRFSAERPEGSISTLTIQRTEQRDSAMYRCVSSSDRDGEAFFGQGTRLTVV.